A selection of T cell receptor beta chains follows, all from one sample in a study of T cells in Graves' hyperthyroidism and ophthalmopathy. TCRdb independently ran MiXCR on the multiplex PCR reads; one entry per CDR3 protein. The data show more than 350,000 distinct CDR3 sequences, with roughly 15% seen just once and approximately 35% held by the top ten. Sequenced: blood. The origin of the receptors is a woman aged 25 to 45 with Graves' hyperthyroidism that later progressed to Graves' ophthalmopathy. Both conserved end residues are part of each CDR3. The D gene is left open where the match is weak. A row's size may be missing; if present it is once, few, many or a size class.

>.|TRBV11-2|.|TRBJ2-1
TGTGCCAGCAGCTTAGATTATAGGGGGGGAGACAATGAGCAGTTCTTC
CASSLDYRGGDNEQFF
>once|TRBV6-2/TRBV6-3|.|TRBJ2-2
TGTGCCAGCTGTTGGGCAACGAGCACCGGGGAGCTGTTTTTT
CASCWATSTGELFF
>.|TRBV5-1|.|TRBJ1-1
TGCGCCAGCAGCTTGCCTCCTACAGGTGAAGGGTACACTGAAGCTTTCTTT
CASSLPPTGEGYTEAFF
>.|TRBV5-1|.|TRBJ1-3
TGCGCCAGCAGCTTGATAGGTTCTACTGGAAACACCATATATTTT
CASSLIGSTGNTIYF
>.|TRBV15|TRBD2|TRBJ2-7
TGTGCCACCATGTACCGGGAGGGCTCCGGGGAGCAGTACTTC
CATMYREGSGEQYF
>few|TRBV5-1|.|TRBJ2-7
TGCGCCAGCAGCTACGACCGAGTGGGGGGTTTGGACCGTTACGAGCAGTACTTC
CASSYDRVGGLDRYEQYF
>.|TRBV11-2|.|TRBJ1-1
TGTGCCAGCAGCTTAGGGACATACCCTGAAGCTTTCTTT
CASSLGTYPEAFF
>many|TRBV6-1|TRBD1|TRBJ2-7
TGTGCCAGCAGTGAAATTGGGACAGGAGCATACGAGCAGTACTTC
CASSEIGTGAYEQYF
>.|TRBV4-1|.|TRBJ1-3
TGCGCCAGCAGCCAAGATTATGGCAGGGTTGGAAACACCATATATTTT
CASSQDYGRVGNTIYF
>many|TRBV20-1|.|TRBJ1-5
TGCAGTGTAGAGGGGGATAGGGGCGGCAATCAGCCCCAGCATTTT
CSVEGDRGGNQPQHF
>many|TRBV28|.|TRBJ1-5
TGTGCCAGCAGTTCACAGGGCAGGCAGCCCCAGCATTTT
CASSSQGRQPQHF
>.|TRBV6-5|TRBD2|TRBJ2-1
TGTGCCAGCAGTTACTCCGGCGGGAGCTCCTACAATGAGCAGTTCTTC
CASSYSGGSSYNEQFF
>many|TRBV7-8|.|TRBJ1-1
TGTGCCAGCAGTTTACAAACAGGACCGAACGCTGAAGCTTTCTTT
CASSLQTGPNAEAFF
>many|TRBV29-1|TRBD1|TRBJ2-3
TGCAGCGTTGGACAGGGGGCCTTTCGAGATACGCAGTATTTT
CSVGQGAFRDTQYF
>many|TRBV12-3/TRBV12-4|TRBD1|TRBJ1-2
TGTGCCAGCAGTTTCACAGGGGCGGGCTATGGCTACACCTTC
CASSFTGAGYGYTF
>few|TRBV20-1|.|TRBJ2-3
TGCAGTGCTAACGGCCTGGACTTCCAATCCTTAACCACAGATACGCAGTATTTT
CSANGLDFQSLTTDTQYF
>few|TRBV5-1|TRBD2|TRBJ2-2
TGCGCCAGCGAGACTAGCGGGGGGCCCCGCGGCACCGGGGAGCTGTTTTTT
CASETSGGPRGTGELFF
>.|TRBV2|TRBD1|TRBJ2-1
TGTGCCAGCAGTCCTGACCCCCGGGACAGGGTTTGGAATGAGCAGTTCTTC
CASSPDPRDRVWNEQFF
>.|TRBV28|.|TRBJ1-5
TGTGCCAGCAGCCAAACAACGGGGAGCAATCAGCCCCAGCATTTT
CASSQTTGSNQPQHF
>many|TRBV3-1|.|TRBJ2-1
TGTGCCAGCAGCCAAGATCAAGGGTTTGGTATGAATGAGCAGTTCTTC
CASSQDQGFGMNEQFF
>few|TRBV3-1|.|TRBJ1-1
TGTGCCAGCCGTCCGGGACGCGGAACTGAAGCTTTCTTT
CASRPGRGTEAFF
>few|TRBV20-1|TRBD2|TRBJ2-2
TGCAGTGCTAGAGTCTTCGGGACTAGCGGGGGCACCGGGGAGCTGTTTTTT
CSARVFGTSGGTGELFF
>many|TRBV2|.|TRBJ2-7
TGTGCCAGCCACCCACAGACAGGCTCCGCAGAGCAGTACTTC
CASHPQTGSAEQYF
>many|TRBV2|TRBD1|TRBJ1-1
TGTGCCAGCAGTGGAGACAGGGCCACTGAAGCTTTCTTT
CASSGDRATEAFF
>.|TRBV11-2|TRBD1|TRBJ1-1
TGTGCCAGCAGCATGACAGGGGGCTCGAACACTGAAGCTTTCTTT
CASSMTGGSNTEAFF
>few|TRBV6-1|TRBD1|TRBJ2-7
TGTGCCAGCAGCCGAATCGGCCGGGACAGCGGCACCTACGAGCAGTACTTC
CASSRIGRDSGTYEQYF
>.|TRBV9|TRBD1|TRBJ2-7
TGTGCCAGCAGCGATGGGGACAGTATATCCTACGAGCAGTACTTC
CASSDGDSISYEQYF
>many|TRBV2|.|TRBJ2-2
TGTGCCAGCAGTGATGTTTCTCGGCAGACCACCGGGGAGCTGTTTTTT
CASSDVSRQTTGELFF
>.|TRBV6-1|.|TRBJ1-5
TGTGCCAGCAGAAGGGACATCTATCAGCCCCAGCATTTT
CASRRDIYQPQHF
>.|TRBV4-1|.|TRBJ1-4
TGCGCCAGCAGCCAAGGGCAGGGTACTAATAATGAAAAACTGTTTTTT
CASSQGQGTNNEKLFF
>many|TRBV2|TRBD1|TRBJ2-5
TGTGCCAGCAAGAAGGGGACAGCCCAAGAGACCCAGTACTTC
CASKKGTAQETQYF
>many|TRBV2|TRBD2|TRBJ2-2
TGTGCCAGCCGGACTAGCGGGGGGGCCGGGGAGCTGTTTTTT
CASRTSGGAGELFF
>few|TRBV28|TRBD2|TRBJ2-1
TGTGCCAGCAGTTTTTTACTAGCGGGAGGGCCGCCTAACAATGAGCAGTTCTTC
CASSFLLAGGPPNNEQFF
>many|TRBV11-2|TRBD1|TRBJ1-2
TGTGCCAGCAGCCCCAACAGGGGGCGCGGCTATGGCTACACCTTC
CASSPNRGRGYGYTF